This T cell receptor (beta chain) was found in a study of cytomegalovirus exposure and HLA in healthy donors. Study-wide findings and caveats: In vitro confirmation showed a few CMV-associated chains to be CMV antigen specific.

Sequenced by immunoSEQ multiplex PCR; TCRdb stores in-frame clones only, minus some. Of 82,000 or so clones in the sample, 85% to 95% are singletons; the top ten hold around 0.69%. Per germline, CDR1 LGHNA and CDR2 YSLEER. The length of the CDR3 is 15 residues. Germline trimming cut 4 bases from V and 0 bases from J; bases unmatched to any gene: 6. As concerns this clone: What it binds is not known.

The chain links TRBV4-3 to TRBJ2-7; 7 nucleotides line up with TRBD2. This TCR was recovered from a woman between 18 and 29 years old in good health and CMV-seronegative. Sequencing used PBMCs. The CDR3 loop reads CASSPQGGSSYEQYF. CDR3 in DNA: TGCGCCAGCAGCCCCCAAGGCGGGAGCTCCTACGAGCAGTACTTC.